The present TCR beta chain was sequenced within a study of shared clonotypes between healthy human individuals. Concerning this clone: The antigen is unknown.

The CDR3 has 14 amino acids. The trim removed 3 bases at V and 6 bases at J, leaving 6 bases unmatched. Germline loops: CDR1 SGDLS, CDR2 YYNGEE. Per sorted-subset replicate PCR, input was about 180 ng DNA, representing tens of thousands of T cell genomes. Authors' data handling: Filtering differed for immunoSEQ, which gave only junction sequences without quality scores. Clones were sequenced by immunoSEQ multiplex PCR, and TCRdb holds only the in-frame ones, with some missing. That table supplies the V and J calls and clone size; D and trimming were determined from the DNA. This sample yields more than 2 million clones, of which just under 95% are seen a single time; around 1.1% belongs to the top ten. Naive CD8 cells, CD45RO-negative and positively selected for CCR7, excluded terminally differentiated effector memory CD45RA+ cells. General observations from the study: Genetic and exposure-history diversity was limited by the small donor number.

Source material: naive CD8+ T cells sorted from blood. This clonotype was obtained from a man between 18 and 29 years old in good health. The chain couples TRBV9 to TRBJ1-2; TRBD1 matches at 9 bases. CDR3 DNA sequence: TGTGCCAGCAGCGAGGGGACAGGGATTGATGGCTACACCTTC. Its protein product is CASSEGTGIDGYTF.